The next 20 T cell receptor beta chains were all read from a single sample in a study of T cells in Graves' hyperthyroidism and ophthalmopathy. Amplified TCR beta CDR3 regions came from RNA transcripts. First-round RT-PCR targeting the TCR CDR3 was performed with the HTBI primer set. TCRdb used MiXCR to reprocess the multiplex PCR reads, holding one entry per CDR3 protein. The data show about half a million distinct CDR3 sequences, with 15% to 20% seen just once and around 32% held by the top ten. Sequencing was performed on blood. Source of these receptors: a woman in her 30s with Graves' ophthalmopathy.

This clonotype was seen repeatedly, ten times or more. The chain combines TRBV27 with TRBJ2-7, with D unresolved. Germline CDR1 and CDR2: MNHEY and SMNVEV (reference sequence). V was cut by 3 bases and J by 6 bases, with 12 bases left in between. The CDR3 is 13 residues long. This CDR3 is CASSFRMNREQYF. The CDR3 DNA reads TGTGCCAGCAGTTTTAGGATGAACCGCGAGCAGTACTTC.

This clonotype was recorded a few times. The chain's CDR3 is CASSVMTSGRTYNEQFF. As DNA, the CDR3 is TGTGCCAGCAGCGTAATGACTAGCGGGAGGACTTACAATGAGCAGTTCTTC. The V and J genes are TRBV9 and TRBJ2-1, with 13 positions matching TRBD2. Looked up from germline, CDR1 is SGDLS and CDR2 is YYNGEE. The CDR3 totals 17 residues. Trimming took 1 base from V and 4 from J; bases not matched to a gene: 5. Full variable domain (rest looked up from reference TRBV9 and TRBJ2-1): DSGVTQTPKHLITATGQRVTLRCSPRSGDLSVYWYQQSLDQGLQFLIQYYNGEERAKGNILERFSAQQFPDLHSELNLSSLELGDSALYFCASSVMTSGRTYNEQFFGPGTRLTVL.

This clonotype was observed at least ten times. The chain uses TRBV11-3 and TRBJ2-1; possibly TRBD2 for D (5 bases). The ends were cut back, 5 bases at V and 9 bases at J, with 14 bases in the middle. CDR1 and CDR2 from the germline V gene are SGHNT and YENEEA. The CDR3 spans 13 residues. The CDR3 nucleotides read TGTGCCAGCAGCCGCCAACTAGGAACTGAGCAGTTCTTC. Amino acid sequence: CASSRQLGTEQFF.

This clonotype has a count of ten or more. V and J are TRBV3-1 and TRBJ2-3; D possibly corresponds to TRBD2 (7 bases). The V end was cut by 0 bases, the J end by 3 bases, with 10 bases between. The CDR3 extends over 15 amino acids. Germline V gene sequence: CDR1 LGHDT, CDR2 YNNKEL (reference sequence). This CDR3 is CASSQDGRGTDTQYF. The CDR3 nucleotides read TGTGCCAGCAGCCAAGATGGGAGGGGGACAGATACGCAGTATTTT.

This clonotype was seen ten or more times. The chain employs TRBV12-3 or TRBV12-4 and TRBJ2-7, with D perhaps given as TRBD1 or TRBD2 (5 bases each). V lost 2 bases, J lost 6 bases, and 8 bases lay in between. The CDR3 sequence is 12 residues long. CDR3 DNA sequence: TGTGCCAGCAGTTTATATGGGGGCGAGCAGTACTTC. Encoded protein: CASSLYGGEQYF.

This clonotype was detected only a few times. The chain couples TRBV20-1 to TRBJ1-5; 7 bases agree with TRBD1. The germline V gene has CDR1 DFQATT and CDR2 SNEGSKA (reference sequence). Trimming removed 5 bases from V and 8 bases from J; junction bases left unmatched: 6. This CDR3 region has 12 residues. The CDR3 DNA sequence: TGCAGTGCTCACAGGGGCTCGGAGCCCCAGCATTTT. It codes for CSAHRGSEPQHF.

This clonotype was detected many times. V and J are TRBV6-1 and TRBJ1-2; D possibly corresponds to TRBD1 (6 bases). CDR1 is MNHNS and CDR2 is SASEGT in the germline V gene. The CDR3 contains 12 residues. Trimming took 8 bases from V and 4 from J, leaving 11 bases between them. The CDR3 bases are TGTGCCAGCGGGACAAGGACCTATGGCTACACCTTC. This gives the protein CASGTRTYGYTF.

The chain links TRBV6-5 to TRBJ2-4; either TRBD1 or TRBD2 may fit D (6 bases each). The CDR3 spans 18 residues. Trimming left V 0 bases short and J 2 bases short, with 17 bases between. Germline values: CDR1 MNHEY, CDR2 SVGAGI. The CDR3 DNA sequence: TGTGCCAGCAGTTACTCGATCGGGGGCGTCCCTTCCAAAAACATTCAGTACTTC. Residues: CASSYSIGGVPSKNIQYF.

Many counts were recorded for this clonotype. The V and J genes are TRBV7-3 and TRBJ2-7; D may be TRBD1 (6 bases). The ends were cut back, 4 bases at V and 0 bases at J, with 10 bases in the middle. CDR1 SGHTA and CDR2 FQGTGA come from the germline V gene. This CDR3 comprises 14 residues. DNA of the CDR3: TGTGCCAGCAGCTCCGGGACAAACTCCTACGAGCAGTACTTC. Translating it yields CASSSGTNSYEQYF.

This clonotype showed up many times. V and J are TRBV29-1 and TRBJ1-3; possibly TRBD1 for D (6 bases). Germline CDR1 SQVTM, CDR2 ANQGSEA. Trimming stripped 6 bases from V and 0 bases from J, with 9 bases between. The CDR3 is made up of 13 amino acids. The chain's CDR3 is CSVTGSSGNTIYF. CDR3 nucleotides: TGCAGCGTGACAGGCAGCTCTGGAAACACCATATATTTT.

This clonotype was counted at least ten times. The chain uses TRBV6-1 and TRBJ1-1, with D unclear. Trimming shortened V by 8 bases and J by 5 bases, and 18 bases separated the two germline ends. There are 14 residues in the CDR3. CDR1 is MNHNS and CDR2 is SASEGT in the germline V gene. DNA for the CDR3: TGTGCCAGCGTACGCTCTAACTTGGAAACTGAAGCTTTCTTT. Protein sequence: CASVRSNLETEAFF.

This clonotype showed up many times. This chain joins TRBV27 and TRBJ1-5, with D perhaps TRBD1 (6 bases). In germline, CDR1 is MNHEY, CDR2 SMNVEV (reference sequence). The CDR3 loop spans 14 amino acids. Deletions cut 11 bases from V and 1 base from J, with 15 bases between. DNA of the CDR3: TGTGCCTCCAGGGGACACGGAAGCAATCAGCCCCAGCATTTT. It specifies CASRGHGSNQPQHF.

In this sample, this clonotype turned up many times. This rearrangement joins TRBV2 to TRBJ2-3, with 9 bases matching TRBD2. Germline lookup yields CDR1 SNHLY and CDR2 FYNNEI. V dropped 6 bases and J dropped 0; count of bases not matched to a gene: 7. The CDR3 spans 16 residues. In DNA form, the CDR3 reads TGTGCCAGCAGAGAATTAGCGGGAGAAAGCACAGATACGCAGTATTTT. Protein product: CASRELAGESTDTQYF.

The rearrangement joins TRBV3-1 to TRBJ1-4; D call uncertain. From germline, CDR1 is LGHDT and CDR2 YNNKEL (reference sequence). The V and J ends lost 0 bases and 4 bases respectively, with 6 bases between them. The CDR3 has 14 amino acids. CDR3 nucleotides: TGTGCCAGCAGCCAAGAGACGAGTAATGAAAAACTGTTTTTT. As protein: CASSQETSNEKLFF.

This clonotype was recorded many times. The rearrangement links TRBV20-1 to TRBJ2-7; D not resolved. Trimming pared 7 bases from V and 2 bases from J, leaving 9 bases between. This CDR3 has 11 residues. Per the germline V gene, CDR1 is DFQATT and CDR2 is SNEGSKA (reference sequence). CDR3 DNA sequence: TGCAGTGGGCAGACCCCCTACGAGCAGTACTTC. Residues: CSGQTPYEQYF.

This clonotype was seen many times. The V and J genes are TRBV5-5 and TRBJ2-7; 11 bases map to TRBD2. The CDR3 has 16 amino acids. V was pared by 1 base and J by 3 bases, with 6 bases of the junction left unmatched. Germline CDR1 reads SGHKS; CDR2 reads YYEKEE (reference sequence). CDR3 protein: CASSLTLAGVGYEQYF. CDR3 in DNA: TGTGCCAGCAGCTTGACACTAGCGGGAGTTGGCTACGAGCAGTACTTC.

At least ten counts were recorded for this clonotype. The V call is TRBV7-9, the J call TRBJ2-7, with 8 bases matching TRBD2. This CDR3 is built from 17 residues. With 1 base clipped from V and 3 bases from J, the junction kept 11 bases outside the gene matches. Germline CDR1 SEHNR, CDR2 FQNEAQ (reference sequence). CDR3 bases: TGTGCCAGCAGCTTAGAGGGTCCTAGCGGGTTGGACTACGAGCAGTACTTC. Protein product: CASSLEGPSGLDYEQYF.

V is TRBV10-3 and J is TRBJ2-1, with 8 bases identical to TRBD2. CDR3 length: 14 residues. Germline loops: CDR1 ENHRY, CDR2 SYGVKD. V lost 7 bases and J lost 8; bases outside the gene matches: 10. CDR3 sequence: CAIKAAGAGDEQFF. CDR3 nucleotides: TGTGCCATCAAAGCAGCGGGAGCAGGGGATGAGCAGTTCTTC.

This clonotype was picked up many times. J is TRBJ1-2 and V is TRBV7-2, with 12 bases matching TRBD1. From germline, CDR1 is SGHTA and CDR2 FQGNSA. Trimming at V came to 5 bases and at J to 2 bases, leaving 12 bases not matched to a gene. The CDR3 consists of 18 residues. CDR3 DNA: TGTGCCAGCAGCGCCTACACCGGGACAGGGGGCGAGAACTATGGCTACACCTTC. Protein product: CASSAYTGTGGENYGYTF.

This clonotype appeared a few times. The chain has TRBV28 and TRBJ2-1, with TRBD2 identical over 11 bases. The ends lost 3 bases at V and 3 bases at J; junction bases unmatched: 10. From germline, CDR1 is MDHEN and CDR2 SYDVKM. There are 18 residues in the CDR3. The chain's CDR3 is CASSFSSAGTSGYNEQFF. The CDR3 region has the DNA TGTGCCAGCAGTTTTAGTAGCGCCGGGACTAGCGGCTACAATGAGCAGTTCTTC.